The next 30 T cell receptor beta chains were all read from a single sample in a study of cytomegalovirus exposure and HLA in healthy donors. The PCR used 60 Vbeta and 13 Jbeta primers. The protocol was immunoSEQ multiplex PCR, while the TCRdb copy is restricted to in-frame clones and leaves out a portion. The profile shows roughly 100,000 clones, around 80% of them singletons. Sequencing was carried out using PBMCs. The receptors stem from a woman aged 18-35 years in good health and CMV-seropositive.

This chain links TRBV5-1 with TRBJ1-2; 12 bases align to TRBD1. J lost 7 bases, V lost 4 bases, and 5 bases had no gene match. The CDR3 spans 14 residues. From germline, CDR1 is SGHRS and CDR2 YFSETQ. The CDR3: CASSAGTGGFGYTF. The CDR3, as DNA: TGCGCCAGCAGCGCCGGGACAGGGGGCTTTGGCTACACCTTC.

The chain uses TRBV7-3 and TRBJ1-1; the D is unclear. The germline gives CDR1 SGHTA, CDR2 FQGTGA. Trimming shortened V by 1 base and J by 2 bases, and 5 bases separated the two germline ends. The CDR3 sequence is 13 residues long. CDR3 nucleotide sequence: TGTGCCAGCAGCTTAATACTAAACACTGAAGCTTTCTTT. Its protein product is CASSLILNTEAFF.

J is TRBJ1-1 and V is TRBV2; perhaps TRBD1 as D (6 bases). V lost 5 bases and J 3 bases, leaving 19 bases between the germline ends. The CDR3 has 16 amino acids. Germline CDR1 and CDR2: SNHLY and FYNNEI. CDR3 nucleotides: TGTGCCAGCAGTCCCCGGGGGAGGGGGAGGGACACTGAAGCTTTCTTT. This gives the protein CASSPRGRGRDTEAFF.

The chain recombines TRBV2 with TRBJ2-2, with a tentative D call TRBD1 (6 bases). Per the germline V gene, CDR1 is SNHLY and CDR2 is FYNNEI. The ends were cut back, 2 bases at V and 6 bases at J, with 13 bases in the middle. The CDR3 runs to 15 residues. The CDR3 sequence is CASSEFTGLAGELFF. DNA of the CDR3: TGTGCCAGCAGTGAATTTACAGGGCTCGCCGGGGAGCTGTTTTTT.

This clone is a singleton in its sample. The chain recombines TRBV6-1 with TRBJ2-7, with 10 bases matching TRBD2. The CDR3 contains 14 residues. CDR1 is MNHNS, CDR2 SASEGT, per germline. Losses at the gene ends were 2 bases for V and 9 bases for J; bases not matched to a gene: 7. The CDR3 spells CASSEWLAGGGQYF. The DNA of the CDR3 is TGTGCCAGCAGTGAATGGTTAGCGGGGGGCGGGCAGTACTTC.

This rearrangement joins TRBV28 to TRBJ2-7; TRBD1 aligns across 8 bases. The germline gives CDR1 MDHEN, CDR2 SYDVKM. J gave up 3 bases and V 5 bases, and 3 bases lay outside the gene matches. This CDR3 contains 13 residues. The CDR3 sequence is CASSLGQGYEQYF. The CDR3, as DNA: TGTGCCAGCAGTCTCGGACAGGGCTACGAGCAGTACTTC.

In this sample, this clone turned up a few times. J is TRBJ1-1 and V is TRBV27; unclear D gene. The germline gives CDR1 MNHEY, CDR2 SMNVEV (reference sequence). This CDR3 has 14 amino acids. V lost 3 bases to trimming and J lost 1 base, with 9 bases between them. CDR3 in DNA: TGTGCCAGCAGTTTGCGAACAGCGAACACTGAAGCTTTCTTT. Protein product: CASSLRTANTEAFF.

The rearrangement joins TRBV12-5 to TRBJ1-3; D remains ambiguous. V lost 6 bases, J lost 4 bases, and 7 bases lay in between. The CDR3 sequence is 12 residues long. Germline V gene lookup returns CDR1 LGHNT and CDR2 FRNRAP. CDR3 in amino acids: CASGATGNTIYF. The CDR3 region has the DNA TGTGCTAGTGGGGCAACCGGAAACACCATATATTTT.

The chain joins TRBV6-6 to TRBJ2-1; no definite D call. With 2 bases removed from V and 7 bases from J, the gap between germline ends came to 18 bases. Looked up from germline, CDR1 is MNHNY and CDR2 is SVGAGI (reference sequence). The CDR3 covers 16 residues. CDR3 in DNA: TGTGCCAGCAGTTACCCGGCGATAGGAGAAAGGAATGAGCAGTTCTTC. Translated, it gives CASSYPAIGERNEQFF.

The chain recombines TRBV9 with TRBJ2-3, with 9 bases that match TRBD2. The germline V gene has CDR1 SGDLS and CDR2 YYNGEE. With 0 bases clipped from V and 4 bases from J, the junction kept 15 bases outside the gene matches. The CDR3 covers 19 residues. The CDR3 DNA follows: TGTGCCAGCAGCGTAGGTAGGCGGGGGGGCCTTTTGAGCCCAGATACGCAGTATTTT. It codes for CASSVGRRGGLLSPDTQYF.

The genes are TRBV30 and TRBJ2-7, with 7 bases fitting TRBD1. Germline V gene data show CDR1 as GTSNPN and CDR2 as SVGIG (reference sequence). With V trimmed by 2 bases and J by 3 bases, 19 bases remained unmatched. The CDR3 runs to 18 residues. For the CDR3, the DNA is TGTGCCTGGAGTCCGCCGGACAGGCTTTCGGTCGTCGACTACGAGCAGTACTTC. Its protein product is CAWSPPDRLSVVDYEQYF.

The chain employs TRBV5-6 and TRBJ1-2, with TRBD1 identical over 7 bases. Germline-derived CDR1 and CDR2 are SGHDT and YYEEEE. This CDR3 region has 14 residues. V lost 4 bases and J lost 6; bases outside the gene matches: 9. The CDR3 is CASSVPGQRDGYTF. Written as DNA, the CDR3 is TGTGCCAGCAGCGTCCCGGGACAGAGGGATGGCTACACCTTC.

The rearrangement uses TRBV29-1 and TRBJ1-2; D may be TRBD1 (5 bases). V gave up 5 bases and J gave up 4 bases, with 14 bases separating them. The CDR3 is 13 residues long. CDR1 is SQVTM, CDR2 ANQGSEA, per germline. CDR3 protein: CSVYRRWGYGYTF. The CDR3 region has the DNA TGCAGCGTTTACAGGCGCTGGGGCTATGGCTACACCTTC.

The rearrangement uses TRBV6-6 and TRBJ2-7, with a weak D call TRBD2 (5 bases). Germline V CDR1 and CDR2: MNHNY, SVGAGI (reference sequence). The CDR3 contains 14 residues. V lost 0 bases and J lost 6, with 12 bases in between. The CDR3: CASSYSTMGGEQYF. In nucleotides, the CDR3 is TGTGCCAGCAGTTACTCGACTATGGGTGGCGAGCAGTACTTC.

The V call is TRBV18, the J call TRBJ1-5; D is possibly TRBD1 (6 bases). Trimming took 2 bases from V and 11 from J, leaving 19 bases between them. The length of the CDR3 is 15 residues. CDR1 is KGHSH, CDR2 LQKENI, per germline. The CDR3 spells CASSPSSTGPRSQHF. In DNA, the CDR3 is TGTGCCAGCTCACCATCGTCGACAGGACCCCGGTCCCAGCATTTT.

This rearrangement joins TRBV7-2 to TRBJ2-7, with D possibly matching TRBD1 (6 bases). The germline gives CDR1 SGHTA, CDR2 FQGNSA. The CDR3 loop spans 15 amino acids. V lost 1 base, J lost 3 bases, and 13 bases lay in between. The DNA of the CDR3 is TGTGCCAGCAGCTTAGTGGGGGCGATCGGCTACGAGCAGTACTTC. Encoded protein: CASSLVGAIGYEQYF.

This rearrangement joins TRBV11-2 to TRBJ2-5; D is ambiguous. The CDR3 length is 14 residues. Germline CDR1 reads SGHAT; CDR2 reads FQNNGV. The V and J ends lost 1 base and 2 bases respectively, with 8 bases between them. CDR3 sequence: CASSLVTRQETQYF. The CDR3 DNA reads as TGTGCCAGCAGCTTAGTTACACGTCAAGAGACCCAGTACTTC.

For the CDR3, the DNA is TGTGCCGTAAAGGGCGGACTTAACTATGGCTACACCTTC. Translating it yields CAVKGGLNYGYTF. This sequence joins TRBV6-5 and TRBJ1-2; D is undetermined. This CDR3 is 13 amino acids long. CDR1 is MNHEY, CDR2 SVGAGI, per germline. Trimming stripped 11 bases from V and 1 base from J, with 14 bases between.

The V and J genes are TRBV7-3 and TRBJ2-1, with TRBD2 matching over 11 bases. Trimming removed 5 bases from V and 0 bases from J; junction bases left unmatched: 12. This CDR3 has 19 amino acids. Per the germline V gene, CDR1 is SGHTA and CDR2 is FQGTGA. The CDR3 coding sequence is TGTGCCAGCAGCCCGAACTTACTAGCGGGAGTGGGCTCCTACAATGAGCAGTTCTTC. Translating gives CASSPNLLAGVGSYNEQFF.

The chain has TRBV5-1 and TRBJ1-1; TRBD1 matches 7 bases. The germline CDR1 and CDR2 sequences are SGHRS and YFSETQ. V trimming: 4 bases; J trimming: 4 bases; junction bases outside the gene matches: 1. The CDR3 consists of 12 residues. CDR3 DNA: TGCGCCAGCAGCGCAGGGGGCACTGAAGCTTTCTTT. Amino acids: CASSAGGTEAFF.

The rearrangement links TRBV5-1 to TRBJ1-1, with 7 bases identical to TRBD1. The CDR3 totals 13 residues. Germline CDR1 SGHRS, CDR2 YFSETQ. With V trimmed by 5 bases and J by 5 bases, 6 bases remained unmatched. The CDR3, as DNA: TGCGCCAGCAGTATAACAGGGGTTACTGAAGCTTTCTTT. It is translated as CASSITGVTEAFF.

The rearrangement links TRBV7-3 to TRBJ1-5; D remains ambiguous. The V end was cut by 5 bases, the J end by 10 bases, with 24 bases between. The CDR3 is 16 residues long. Germline loops: CDR1 SGHTA, CDR2 FQGTGA. The CDR3 here is CASSHSLPVIRPPQHF. CDR3 DNA sequence: TGTGCCAGCAGCCACAGCCTCCCAGTAATCAGGCCTCCCCAGCATTTT.

The chain recombines TRBV7-9 with TRBJ2-5; TRBD2 matches at 13 bases. With 1 base clipped from V and 2 bases from J, the junction kept 4 bases outside the gene matches. The CDR3 has 17 residues. Germline assignment: CDR1 SEHNR and CDR2 FQNEAQ (reference sequence). CDR3 region: CASSLGTSGRGQETQYF. CDR3 nucleotide sequence: TGTGCCAGCAGCTTAGGGACTAGCGGGAGAGGGCAAGAGACCCAGTACTTC.

This clone was seen a handful of times. The chain combines TRBV10-1 with TRBJ2-5, with D perhaps matching TRBD2 (6 bases). Germline V gene lookup returns CDR1 WNHNN and CDR2 SYGVQD (reference sequence). V was clipped by 0 bases and J by 9 bases, with 20 bases between them. This CDR3 has 16 amino acids. The CDR3 DNA reads TGCGCCAGCAGTGAGTCGGTGGACTACCCCCCGGGGGCCCAGTACTTC. Its translation is CASSESVDYPPGAQYF.

The chain has TRBV4-3 and TRBJ1-1; D is unresolved. Germline V gives CDR1 LGHNA, CDR2 YSLEER. With 1 base removed from V and 8 bases from J, the gap between germline ends came to 14 bases. CDR3 length equals 14 residues. In DNA, the CDR3 is TGCGCCAGCAGCCAAGTTTTCCCAACAGAAGAAGCTTTCTTT. Translating gives CASSQVFPTEEAFF.

The chain is built from TRBV30 and TRBJ2-1, with D possibly being TRBD1 (6 bases). The V end lost 0 bases, the J end lost 9 bases, and 12 bases lay between the germline ends. The CDR3 covers 13 residues. Germline CDR1 GTSNPN, CDR2 SVGIG (reference sequence). The CDR3 DNA follows: TGTGCCTGGAGTGTAGGGGGTTACGGTGAGCAGTTCTTC. This sequence encodes CAWSVGGYGEQFF.

J is TRBJ1-2 and V is TRBV25-1; tentative D call: TRBD1 (6 bases). Germline CDR1 and CDR2: MGHDK and SYGVNS. V was shortened by 1 base and J by 1 base, with 7 bases between the two germline ends. The CDR3 covers 14 residues. The CDR3 region is CASSEWGLNYGYTF. The CDR3 DNA is TGTGCCAGCAGTGAATGGGGGCTTAACTATGGCTACACCTTC.

The CDR3 region has the DNA TGTGCCAGCAGCACAGGGGGTCGGAACACCGGGGAGCTGTTTTTT. It yields the protein CASSTGGRNTGELFF. The chain is built from TRBV7-6 and TRBJ2-2; 8 bases are shared with TRBD1. V lost 5 bases, J lost 1 base, and 3 bases stayed unmatched. Germline CDR1 is SGHVS and CDR2 is FNYEAQ. CDR3 length: 15 residues.

This chain links TRBV2 with TRBJ1-4; D gene unclear. Germline loops: CDR1 SNHLY, CDR2 FYNNEI. Trimming took 7 bases from V and 6 from J, leaving 12 bases between them. The CDR3 consists of 13 residues. The CDR3 loop reads CASKREIDEKLFF. The CDR3 DNA reads TGTGCCAGCAAGAGGGAGATCGATGAAAAACTGTTTTTT.

The genes are TRBV6-1 and TRBJ1-1; 9 positions match TRBD1. With 8 bases clipped from V and 2 bases from J, the junction kept 9 bases outside the gene matches. The CDR3 consists of 15 residues. Germline V gives CDR1 MNHNS, CDR2 SASEGT. The CDR3 bases are TGTGCCAGCGGGACAGGGATCGAAGATAACACTGAAGCTTTCTTT. It yields the protein CASGTGIEDNTEAFF.